The TCR beta chain under discussion was sequenced for a study of CD8 T cells in ankylosing spondylitis. V dropped 3 bases and J dropped 8 bases, with 5 bases sitting between them. The CDR3 totals 11 residues. Per the germline V gene, CDR1 is SEHNR and CDR2 is FQNEAQ (reference sequence). Of note for this clonotype: No antigen is known for it.

General study findings and limits: In ankylosing spondylitis blood, a motif of eight highly homologous TCR beta variants appeared characteristic.

TCRdb reprocessed the 5' RACE reads with MiXCR, giving one entry per CDR3 protein. The sample shows some 270,000 distinct CDR3 sequences, 32% of them seen only once. The rearrangement links TRBV7-9 to TRBJ2-1; weak D call: TRBD2 (5 bases). This sequence was found in a male donor with ankylosing spondylitis or in good health (not recorded which). Material: blood, either unsorted or a sorted T cell fraction (not recorded which). The CDR3 DNA reads as TGTGCCAGCAGCTTGGGAGATGAGCAGTTCTTC. Translated: CASSLGDEQFF.